A selection of T cell receptor beta chains follows, all from one sample in a study of T cells expressing NK-cell markers. TCRdb re-called the 5' RACE reads; one entry per CDR3 protein, DNA not given. Recorded for this sample: about 140,000 distinct CDR3 sequences. Sequenced: blood T cells: a sorted CD56 or NKG2C T cell subset, CD4+ or CD8+ T cells, or bulk PBMC T cells (not recorded which). These receptors were collected from a man aged 18 to 35 in good health. Both conserved end residues are part of each CDR3.

j_call | v_call | cdr3_aa
TRBJ1-2 | TRBV12-3/TRBV12-4 | CASSFGTVGGYTF
TRBJ2-1 | TRBV24-1 | CATSDPPGQGEGEQFF
TRBJ1-5 | TRBV5-5 | CASGGGVQPQHF
TRBJ2-1 | TRBV11-2 | CASSLPGDEQFF
TRBJ2-3 | TRBV20-1 | CSARSEGGSDTQYF
TRBJ1-1 | TRBV7-9 | CASSLAETTGEKAFF
TRBJ2-5 | TRBV6-2/TRBV6-3 | CASSYSGGTLGLAGEETQYF
TRBJ2-3 | TRBV20-1 | CSADGRWLAGGNTDTQYF
TRBJ1-1 | TRBV6-5 | CASSYSRDGNTEAFF
TRBJ2-5 | TRBV11-2 | CASSIGETQYF